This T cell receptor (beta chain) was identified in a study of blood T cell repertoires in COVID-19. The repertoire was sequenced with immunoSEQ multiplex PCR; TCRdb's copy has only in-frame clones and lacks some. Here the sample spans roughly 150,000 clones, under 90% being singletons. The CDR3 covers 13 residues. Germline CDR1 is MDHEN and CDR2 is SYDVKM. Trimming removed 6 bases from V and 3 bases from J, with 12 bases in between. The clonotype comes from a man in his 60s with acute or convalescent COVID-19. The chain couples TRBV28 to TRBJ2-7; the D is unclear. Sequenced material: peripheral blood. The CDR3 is CASSLGRRYEQYF. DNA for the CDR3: TGTGCCAGCAGCCTTGGGCGCCGCTACGAGCAGTACTTC.